Reported below is one T cell receptor (beta chain). As yet, its antigen is unknown. The data originate from a study of cytomegalovirus exposure and HLA in healthy donors. Regarding the study as a whole: Most TCR sequences proved rare, with some public TCRs found in many donors. Association of a missense DCLRE1C variant with TCR beta V- and J-gene trimming was reported in a later analysis.

The PCR used 60 Vbeta and 13 Jbeta primers. Generated by immunoSEQ multiplex PCR, the TCRdb table keeps only in-frame clones and is missing some. In the table there are some 200,000 clones, around 74% of which are singletons. With 6 bases removed from V and 1 base from J, the gap between germline ends came to 6 bases. The V gene's germline CDR1 is SQVTM and CDR2 ANQGSEA. The CDR3 covers 11 residues. The chain links TRBV29-1 to TRBJ1-1; D may be TRBD1 (5 bases). The sequence came from a girl aged 5-17 years in good health and CMV-seropositive. What was sequenced was PBMCs. The CDR3 DNA is TGCAGCGTCGGACAGAACACTGAAGCTTTCTTT. Its translation: CSVGQNTEAFF.